This paragraph reports one T cell receptor beta chain. What antigen it recognizes has not been identified. No quality values exist for individual bases; no much larger clone is one base distant. The sample is drawn from a study of PD-L1 blockade in urothelial cancer (TCRdb year 2017). Context from the whole study: Therapy was started around 2014 for all patients, and atezolizumab 1,200 mg was administered intravenously every 3 weeks. Durable clinical benefit was defined as a progression-free survival longer than 6 months, and TCR features were additionally tested against progression-free survival and overall survival. Blood samples were analyzed 3 weeks after the start of treatment (second dose) and 6 weeks after the start of treatment. An ECOG performance status of 0 or 1 was recorded for the patients, and 0 to 3 prior chemotherapy regimens had been received by the patients. Several patients achieved durable clinical benefit and approximately 20 did not. TCR sequencing covered pretreatment tumor samples and matched, serially collected peripheral blood taken before and after atezolizumab treatment. About 85% of the roughly 29 patients were males with bladder-origin urothelial cancer, and about 60% of the 29 reported a prior smoking history. An exploratory multi-omic analysis was conducted of the somatic, immune and clinical correlates of response to PD-L1 blockade with atezolizumab in urothelial cancer. Blood samples yielded a median of around 150,000 T cells and tens of thousands of unique TCRs, with median clonality approximately 0.08. Pretreatment blood TCR-seq was available for about 27 patients, at least one posttreatment blood collection was obtained for 25 or so patients, and tumor TCR-seq was available for 25 or so patients. In the same patients, whole exome sequencing and RNA sequencing of pretreatment tumors were performed in addition to TCR sequencing.

Each PCR received spiked-in synthetic TCR analog templates so that absolute template abundance could be estimated from read counts. The immunoSEQ assay was used to amplify TCRbeta CDR3 regions from genomic DNA with bias-controlled V and J gene primers. Rearranged TCRbeta segments were sequenced at approximately 20X coverage. For the original study's pipeline: Sequencing errors were corrected by clustering and CDR3s were annotated against IMGT to assign V, D and J genes. Only productive TCRbeta rearrangements were used in downstream analyses, excluding out-of-frame or stop-codon sequences. To compute clonality, Shannon entropy was normalized by the log of the number of unique productive sequences and then subtracted from one. Fisher's exact test with Benjamini-Hochberg correction, using a cutoff of adjusted p below 0.01, was how clones that differed between time points or between blood and tumor were identified. Here the immuneACCESS table is served through TCRdb, limited to in-frame sequences with V and J called. Missing clones are a known gap in these copies; in checked studies unresolved V genes cover under half, and the rest lacks a known reason. V and J calls and clone size follow that table, whereas D and trimming were derived from the DNA. The sample yields 75,000 to 95,000 clones; roughly 90% were counted once. The top ten constitute roughly 9.4% of the sample.

The CDR3 covers 14 residues, taking in both the cysteine and the phenylalanine. The kept DNA is CDR3 alone, 42 bases in frame from the first base. CDR1 and CDR2 are read off the germline V gene as SGDLS and YYNGEE. V is trimmed back by 4 bases and J by 3 bases, and the junction contains 4 bases that no gene match accounts for. The cohort comprised 25 to 35 patients with locally advanced or metastatic urothelial carcinoma treated at Memorial Sloan Kettering on a trial protocol. Peripheral blood mononuclear cells were collected pretreatment and during treatment, with between 1 and 8 total time points obtained per patient. The Qiagen DNeasy Blood extraction kit was used to purify genomic DNA from total PBMCs and tumor samples. PBMCs were collected pretreatment and during treatment and were isolated and stored as previously described. Study-wide findings and limitations: Because the sample size was small (n of about 29) and many exploratory analyses were performed, the results are intended to be hypothesis-generating. Greater expansion of tumor-associated TCR clones in peripheral blood 3 weeks after the start of treatment was observed in patients with durable benefit (n of about 20, p = 0.022). A pretreatment peripheral blood TCR clonality below the median was linked to improved progression-free and overall survival.

The sequence was collected from a man in his sixties with urothelial cancer. Rearrangement joined TRBV9 to TRBJ2-7; the junction holds 10 bases that match TRBD2. The sequenced sample was PBMCs, obtained around atezolizumab (anti-PD-L1) treatment. The DNA is as follows: TGTGCCAGCAGCAGCGGGAGGGCGGTCTACGAGCAGTACTTC. Its product reads: CASSSGRAVYEQYF. The reference TRBV9 and TRBJ2-7 proteins fill in what lies around the CDR3, so the full variable domain reads DSGVTQTPKHLITATGQRVTLRCSPRSGDLSVYWYQQSLDQGLQFLIQYYNGEERAKGNILERFSAQQFPDLHSELNLSSLELGDSALYFCASSSGRAVYEQYFGPGTRLTVT.